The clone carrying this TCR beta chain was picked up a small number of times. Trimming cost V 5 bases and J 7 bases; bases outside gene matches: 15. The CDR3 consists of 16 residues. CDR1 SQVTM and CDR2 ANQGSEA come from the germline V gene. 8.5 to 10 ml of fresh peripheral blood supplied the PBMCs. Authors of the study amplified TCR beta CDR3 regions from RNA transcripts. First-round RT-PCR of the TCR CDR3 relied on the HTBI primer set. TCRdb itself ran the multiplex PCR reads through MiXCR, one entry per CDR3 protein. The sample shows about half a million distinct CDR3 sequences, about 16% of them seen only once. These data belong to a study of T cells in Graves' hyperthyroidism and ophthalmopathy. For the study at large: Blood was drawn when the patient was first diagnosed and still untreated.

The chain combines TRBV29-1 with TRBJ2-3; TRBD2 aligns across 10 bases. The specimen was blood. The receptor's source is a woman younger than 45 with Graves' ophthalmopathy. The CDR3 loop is CSVSRSPSGSLNTQYF. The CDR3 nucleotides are TGCAGCGTTTCCCGTTCACCTAGCGGGAGTTTGAATACGCAGTATTTT.